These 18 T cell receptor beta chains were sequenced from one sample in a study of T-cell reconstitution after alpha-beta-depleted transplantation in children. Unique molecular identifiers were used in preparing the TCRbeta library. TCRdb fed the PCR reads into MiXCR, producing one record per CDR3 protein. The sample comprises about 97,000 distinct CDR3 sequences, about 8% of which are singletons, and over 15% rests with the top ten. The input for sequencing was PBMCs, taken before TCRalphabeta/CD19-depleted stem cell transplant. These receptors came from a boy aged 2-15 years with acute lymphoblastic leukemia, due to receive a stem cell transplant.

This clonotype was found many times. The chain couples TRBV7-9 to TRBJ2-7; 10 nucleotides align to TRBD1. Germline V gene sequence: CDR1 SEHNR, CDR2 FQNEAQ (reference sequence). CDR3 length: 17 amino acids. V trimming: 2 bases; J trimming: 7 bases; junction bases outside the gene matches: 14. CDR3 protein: CASSLPIPGQGSGEQYF. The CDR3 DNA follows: TGTGCCAGCAGCTTACCGATACCGGGACAGGGGTCGGGAGAGCAGTACTTC.

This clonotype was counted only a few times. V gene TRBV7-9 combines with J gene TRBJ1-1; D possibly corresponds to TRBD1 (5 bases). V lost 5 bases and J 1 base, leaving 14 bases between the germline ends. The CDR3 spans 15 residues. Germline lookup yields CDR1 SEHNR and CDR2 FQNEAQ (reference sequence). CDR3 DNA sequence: TGTGCCAGCAGCCCCGACATCGGGGCGAACACTGAAGCTTTCTTT. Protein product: CASSPDIGANTEAFF.

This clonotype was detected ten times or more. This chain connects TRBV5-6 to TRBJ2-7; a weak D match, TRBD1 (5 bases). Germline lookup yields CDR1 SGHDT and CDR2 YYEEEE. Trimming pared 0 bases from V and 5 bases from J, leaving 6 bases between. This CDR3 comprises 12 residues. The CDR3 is CASSLVGDEQYF. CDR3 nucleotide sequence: TGTGCCAGCAGCTTGGTAGGGGACGAGCAGTACTTC.

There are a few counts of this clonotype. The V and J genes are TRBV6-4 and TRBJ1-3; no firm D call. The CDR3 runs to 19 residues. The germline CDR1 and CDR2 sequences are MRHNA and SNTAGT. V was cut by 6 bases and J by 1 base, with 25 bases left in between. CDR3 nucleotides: TGTGCCAGCAGGCGCACCTGGGTGGCGAATACTCAATCTGGAAACACCATATATTTT. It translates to CASRRTWVANTQSGNTIYF.

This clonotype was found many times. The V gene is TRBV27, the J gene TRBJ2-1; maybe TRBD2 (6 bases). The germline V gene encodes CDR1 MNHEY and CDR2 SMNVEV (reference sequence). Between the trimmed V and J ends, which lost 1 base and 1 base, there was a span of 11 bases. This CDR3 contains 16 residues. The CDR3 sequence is CASSLFPGGSYNEQFF. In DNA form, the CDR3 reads TGTGCCAGCAGTTTATTTCCAGGAGGGTCCTACAATGAGCAGTTCTTC.

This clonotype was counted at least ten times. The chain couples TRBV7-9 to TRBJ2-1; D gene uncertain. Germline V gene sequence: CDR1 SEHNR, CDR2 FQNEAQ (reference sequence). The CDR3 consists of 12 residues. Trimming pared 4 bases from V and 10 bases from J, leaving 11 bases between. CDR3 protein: CASSYDLGEQFF. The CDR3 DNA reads TGTGCCAGCAGCTATGATCTCGGCGAGCAGTTCTTC.

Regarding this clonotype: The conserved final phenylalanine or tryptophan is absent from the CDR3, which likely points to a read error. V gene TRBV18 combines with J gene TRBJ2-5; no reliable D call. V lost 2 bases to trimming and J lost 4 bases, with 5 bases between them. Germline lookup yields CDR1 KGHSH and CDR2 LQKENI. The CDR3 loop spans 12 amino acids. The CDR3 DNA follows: TGTGCCAGCTCACCAGGGGTAGAGACCCAGTACATC. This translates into CASSPGVETQYI.

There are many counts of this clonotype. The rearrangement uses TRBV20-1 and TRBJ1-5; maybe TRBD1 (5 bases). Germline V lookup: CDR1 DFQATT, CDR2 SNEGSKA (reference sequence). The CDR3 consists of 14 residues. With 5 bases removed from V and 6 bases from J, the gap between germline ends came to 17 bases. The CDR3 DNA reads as TGCAGTGCTCGGGTCCCTGGGGGTCGTCAGCCCCAGCATTTT. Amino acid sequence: CSARVPGGRQPQHF.

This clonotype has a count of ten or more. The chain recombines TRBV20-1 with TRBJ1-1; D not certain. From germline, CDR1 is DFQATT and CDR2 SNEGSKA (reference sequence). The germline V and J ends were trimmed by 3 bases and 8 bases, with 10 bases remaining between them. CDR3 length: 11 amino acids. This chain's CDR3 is CSARAFREAFF. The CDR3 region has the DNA TGCAGTGCTAGGGCCTTTAGGGAAGCTTTCTTT.

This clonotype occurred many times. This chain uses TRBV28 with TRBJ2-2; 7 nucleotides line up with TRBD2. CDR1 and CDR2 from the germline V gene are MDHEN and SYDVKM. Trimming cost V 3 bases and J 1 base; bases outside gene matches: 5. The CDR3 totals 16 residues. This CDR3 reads CASSFRGRENTGELFF. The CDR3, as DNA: TGTGCCAGCAGTTTTAGAGGGAGGGAGAACACCGGGGAGCTGTTTTTT.

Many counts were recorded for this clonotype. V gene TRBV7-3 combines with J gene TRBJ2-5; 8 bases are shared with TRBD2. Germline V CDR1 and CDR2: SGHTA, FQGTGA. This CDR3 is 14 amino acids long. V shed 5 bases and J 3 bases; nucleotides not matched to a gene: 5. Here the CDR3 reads CASSPLAAKETQYF. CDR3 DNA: TGTGCCAGCAGCCCACTAGCGGCAAAAGAGACCCAGTACTTC.

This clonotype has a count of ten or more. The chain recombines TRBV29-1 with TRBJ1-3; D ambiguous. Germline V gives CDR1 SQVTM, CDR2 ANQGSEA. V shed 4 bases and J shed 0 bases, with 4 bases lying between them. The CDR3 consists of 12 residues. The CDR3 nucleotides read TGCAGCGTTGGTAGCTCTGGAAACACCATATATTTT. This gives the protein CSVGSSGNTIYF.

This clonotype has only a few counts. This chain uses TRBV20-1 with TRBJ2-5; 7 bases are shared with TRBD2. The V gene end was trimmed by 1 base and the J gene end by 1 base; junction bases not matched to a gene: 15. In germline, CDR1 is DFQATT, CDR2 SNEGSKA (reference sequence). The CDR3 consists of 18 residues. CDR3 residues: CSARGPSAGGSIQETQYF. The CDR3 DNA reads TGCAGTGCTAGAGGTCCCAGCGCCGGGGGGAGTATCCAAGAGACCCAGTACTTC.

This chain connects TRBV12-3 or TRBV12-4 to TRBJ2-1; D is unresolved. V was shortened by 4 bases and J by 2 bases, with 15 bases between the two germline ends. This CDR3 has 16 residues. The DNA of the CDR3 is TGTGCCAGCAGTTCCCCAGTTAGAGGTCCCTACAATGAGCAGTTCTTC. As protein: CASSSPVRGPYNEQFF.

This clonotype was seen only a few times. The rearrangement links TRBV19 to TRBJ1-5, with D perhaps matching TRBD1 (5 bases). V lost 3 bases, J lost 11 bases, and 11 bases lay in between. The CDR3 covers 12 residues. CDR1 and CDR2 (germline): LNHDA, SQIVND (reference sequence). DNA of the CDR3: TGTGCCAGTAGTATTGAGGGGAGGGCCCAGCATTTT. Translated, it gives CASSIEGRAQHF.

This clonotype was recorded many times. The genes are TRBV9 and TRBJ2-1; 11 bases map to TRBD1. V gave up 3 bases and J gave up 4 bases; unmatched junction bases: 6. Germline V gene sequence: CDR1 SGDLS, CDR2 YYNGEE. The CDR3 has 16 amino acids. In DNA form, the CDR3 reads TGTGCCAGCAGCGACGGACAGGGGGCGAAATACAATGAGCAGTTCTTC. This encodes CASSDGQGAKYNEQFF.

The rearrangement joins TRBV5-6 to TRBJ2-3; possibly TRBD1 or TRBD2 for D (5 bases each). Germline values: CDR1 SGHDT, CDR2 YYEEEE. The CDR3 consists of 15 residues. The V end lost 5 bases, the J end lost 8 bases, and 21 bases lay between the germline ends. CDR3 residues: CASSSPRETIGTQYF. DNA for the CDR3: TGTGCCAGCAGTTCCCCCAGGGAGACCATCGGTACGCAGTATTTT.

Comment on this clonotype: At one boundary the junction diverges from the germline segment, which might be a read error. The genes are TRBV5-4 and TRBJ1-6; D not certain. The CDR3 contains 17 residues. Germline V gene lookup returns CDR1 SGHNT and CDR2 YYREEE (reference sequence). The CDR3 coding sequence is TGTACCAGCAGCTTTGGCCTCGGGAGAGGAGTCGATTCACCCCTCCACTTT. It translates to CTSSFGLGRGVDSPLHF.